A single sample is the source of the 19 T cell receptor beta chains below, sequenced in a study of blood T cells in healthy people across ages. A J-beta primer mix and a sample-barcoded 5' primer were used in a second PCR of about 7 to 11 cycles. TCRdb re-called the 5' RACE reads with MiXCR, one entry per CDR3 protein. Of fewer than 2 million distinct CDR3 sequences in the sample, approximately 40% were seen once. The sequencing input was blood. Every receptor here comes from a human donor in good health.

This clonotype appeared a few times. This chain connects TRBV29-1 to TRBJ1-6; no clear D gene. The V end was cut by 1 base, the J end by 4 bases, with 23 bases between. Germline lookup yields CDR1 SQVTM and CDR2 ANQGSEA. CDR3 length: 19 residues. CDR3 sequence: CSVEAEVSRHGPYNSPLHF. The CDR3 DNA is TGCAGCGTTGAAGCCGAGGTCTCAAGGCATGGCCCGTATAATTCACCCCTCCACTTT.

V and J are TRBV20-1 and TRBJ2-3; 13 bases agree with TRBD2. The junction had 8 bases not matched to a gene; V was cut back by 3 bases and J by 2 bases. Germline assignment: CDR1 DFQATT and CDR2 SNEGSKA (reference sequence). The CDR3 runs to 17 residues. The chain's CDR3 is CSASLRTSGGDTDTQYF. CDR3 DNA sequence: TGCAGTGCTAGCCTCCGAACTAGCGGGGGGGACACAGATACGCAGTATTTT.

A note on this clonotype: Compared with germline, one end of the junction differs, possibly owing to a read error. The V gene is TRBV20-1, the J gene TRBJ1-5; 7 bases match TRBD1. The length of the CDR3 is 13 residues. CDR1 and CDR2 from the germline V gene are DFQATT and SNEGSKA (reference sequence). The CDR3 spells CSARGTVNQSQHF. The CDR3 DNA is TGCAGTGCGCGAGGGACAGTCAATCAGTCCCAGCATTTT.

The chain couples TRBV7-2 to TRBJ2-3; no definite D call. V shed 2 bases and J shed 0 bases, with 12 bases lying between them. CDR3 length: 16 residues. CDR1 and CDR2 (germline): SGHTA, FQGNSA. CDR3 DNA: TGTGCCAGCAGCTTATCACTATCACCTAGCACAGATACGCAGTATTTT. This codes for CASSLSLSPSTDTQYF.

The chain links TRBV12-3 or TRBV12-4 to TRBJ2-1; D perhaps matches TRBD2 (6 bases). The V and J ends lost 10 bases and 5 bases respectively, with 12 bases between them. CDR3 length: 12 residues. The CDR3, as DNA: TGTGCCACCGTGACTAGGAACAATGAGCAGTTCTTC. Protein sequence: CATVTRNNEQFF.

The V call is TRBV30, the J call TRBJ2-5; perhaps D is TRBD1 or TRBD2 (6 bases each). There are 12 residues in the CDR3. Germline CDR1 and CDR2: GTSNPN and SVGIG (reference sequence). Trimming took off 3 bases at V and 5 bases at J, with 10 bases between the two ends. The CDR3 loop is CAWRGGWETQYF. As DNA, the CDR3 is TGTGCCTGGAGGGGGGGCTGGGAGACCCAGTACTTC. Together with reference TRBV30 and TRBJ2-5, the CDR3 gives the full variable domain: SQTIHQWPATLVQPVGSPLSLECTVEGTSNPNLYWYRQAAGRGLQLLFYSVGIGQISSEVPQNLSASRPQDRQFILSSKKLLLSDSGFYLCAWRGGWETQYFGPGTRLLVL.

The CDR3 nucleotides are TGTGCCAGCAGCATCCGGGACAGAGCTAACTATGGCTACACCTTC. It yields the protein CASSIRDRANYGYTF. The J gene is TRBJ1-2, the V gene TRBV4-2; 7 nucleotides agree with TRBD1. J gave up 0 bases and V 5 bases, and 6 bases lay outside the gene matches. Germline V lookup: CDR1 LGHNA, CDR2 YNFKEQ. The CDR3 is 15 amino acids.

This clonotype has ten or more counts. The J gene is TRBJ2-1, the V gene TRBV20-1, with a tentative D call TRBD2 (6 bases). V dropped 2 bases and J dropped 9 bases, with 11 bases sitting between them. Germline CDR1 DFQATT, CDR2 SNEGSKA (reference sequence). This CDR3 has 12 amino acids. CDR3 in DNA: TGCAGTGCTAGATCGGGGGAAGTTGAGCAGTTCTTC. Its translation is CSARSGEVEQFF.

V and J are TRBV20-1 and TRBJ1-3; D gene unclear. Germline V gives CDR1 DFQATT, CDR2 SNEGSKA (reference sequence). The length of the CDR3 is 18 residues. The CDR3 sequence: CSYSHTQRSRGSGNTIYF. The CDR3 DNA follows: TGCAGCTACTCCCATACCCAACGTTCGCGGGGCTCTGGAAACACCATATATTTT.

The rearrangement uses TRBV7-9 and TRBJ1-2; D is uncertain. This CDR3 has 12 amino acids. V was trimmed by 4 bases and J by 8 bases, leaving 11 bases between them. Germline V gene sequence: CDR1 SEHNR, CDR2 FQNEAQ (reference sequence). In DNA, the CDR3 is TGTGCCAGCAGCTATGAACAAGGAGGCTACACCTTC. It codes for CASSYEQGGYTF.

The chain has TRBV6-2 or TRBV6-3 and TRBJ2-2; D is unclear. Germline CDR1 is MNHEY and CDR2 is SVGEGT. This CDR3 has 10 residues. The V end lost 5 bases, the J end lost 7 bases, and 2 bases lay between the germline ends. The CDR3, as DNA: TGTGCCAGCAGTCGCGGGGAGCTGTTTTTT. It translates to CASSRGELFF.

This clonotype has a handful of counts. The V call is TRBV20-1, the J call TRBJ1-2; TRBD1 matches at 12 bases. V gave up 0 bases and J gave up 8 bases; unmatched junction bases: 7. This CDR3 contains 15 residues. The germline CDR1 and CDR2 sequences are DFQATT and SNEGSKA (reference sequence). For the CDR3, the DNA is TGCAGTGCTAGAGAGGGGACAGGGGGCGGTAAGGGCTACACCTTC. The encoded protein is CSAREGTGGGKGYTF.

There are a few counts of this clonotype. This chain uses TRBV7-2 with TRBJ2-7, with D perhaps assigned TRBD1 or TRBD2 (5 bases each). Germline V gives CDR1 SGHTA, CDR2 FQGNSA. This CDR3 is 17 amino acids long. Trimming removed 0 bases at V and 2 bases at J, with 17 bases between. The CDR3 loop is CASSLARGPWDPYEQYF. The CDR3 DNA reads TGTGCCAGCAGCTTAGCACGGGGACCGTGGGACCCCTACGAGCAGTACTTC.

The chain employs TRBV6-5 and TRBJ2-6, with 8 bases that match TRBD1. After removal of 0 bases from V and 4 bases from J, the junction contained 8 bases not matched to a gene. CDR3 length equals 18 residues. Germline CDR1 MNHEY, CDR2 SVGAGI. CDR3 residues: CASSYSVTGVFGANVLTF. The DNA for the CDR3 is TGTGCCAGCAGTTACTCCGTGACAGGGGTTTTCGGGGCCAACGTCCTGACTTTC.

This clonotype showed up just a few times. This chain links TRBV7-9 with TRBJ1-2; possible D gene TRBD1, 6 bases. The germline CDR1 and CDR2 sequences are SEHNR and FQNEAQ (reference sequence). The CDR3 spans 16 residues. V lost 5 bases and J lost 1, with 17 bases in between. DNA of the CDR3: TGTGCCAGCAGCCGTTCGACAGGTTATCTTAACTATGGCTACACCTTC. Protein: CASSRSTGYLNYGYTF.

The CDR3 region is CSARVSRPNIQYF. The CDR3 nucleotides read TGCAGTGCTAGAGTAAGCAGACCAAACATTCAGTACTTC. The chain has TRBV20-1 and TRBJ2-4; D is unclear. Germline CDR1 and CDR2: DFQATT and SNEGSKA (reference sequence). The CDR3 is made up of 13 amino acids. V lost 1 base, J lost 6 bases, and 10 bases lay in between.

CDR3 protein: CSAADRESFTDTQYF. The CDR3 DNA reads TGCAGTGCTGCCGACAGGGAAAGTTTCACAGATACGCAGTATTTT. The genes are TRBV20-1 and TRBJ2-3, with 7 bases fitting TRBD1. CDR1 is DFQATT, CDR2 SNEGSKA, per germline (reference sequence). This CDR3 comprises 15 residues. V dropped 5 bases and J dropped 2; count of bases not matched to a gene: 10.

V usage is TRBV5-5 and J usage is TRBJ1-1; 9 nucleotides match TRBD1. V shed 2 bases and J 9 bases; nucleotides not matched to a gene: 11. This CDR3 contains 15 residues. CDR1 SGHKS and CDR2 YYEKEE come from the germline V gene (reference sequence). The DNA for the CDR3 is TGTGCCAGCAGCTTTAGCCCGGGACAGGGATGGCAAGCTTTCTTT. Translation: CASSFSPGQGWQAFF.

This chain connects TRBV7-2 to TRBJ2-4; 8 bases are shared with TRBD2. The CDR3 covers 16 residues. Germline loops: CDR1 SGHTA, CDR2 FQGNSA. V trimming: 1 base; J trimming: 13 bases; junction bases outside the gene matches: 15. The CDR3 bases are TGTGCCAGCAGCTTAGGTCACAACGGGGGGGCTCGAGAGCAGTACTTC. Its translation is CASSLGHNGGAREQYF.